This T cell receptor (beta chain) was recorded in a study of shared clonotypes between healthy human individuals. About the research overall: Three plates each covered CD4 naive and memory; CD8 naive two, CD8 memory one.

Worth noting for this clone: The antigen remains undetermined.

Terminally differentiated effector memory CD45RA+ cells were excluded by CCR7 positive selection of CD45RO-negative cells. The CDR3 consists of 13 residues. From germline, CDR1 is SGHAT and CDR2 FQNNGV. With 4 bases removed from V and 6 bases from J, the gap between germline ends came to 12 bases. Every immunoSEQ plate was one replicate of a subset's evenly spread DNA. The repertoire was sequenced with immunoSEQ multiplex PCR; TCRdb's copy has only in-frame clones and lacks some. The table lists more than 550,000 clones, around 90% of them singletons. Study-level points and caveats: A reduction in generation probabilities was seen for non-shared clonotypes relative to those shared by all four donors. What naive subsets generally showed was a larger estimated richness than memory subsets showed.

The sample was naive CD8+ T cells sorted from blood. The TCR originated in a young man in good health. This chain joins TRBV11-2 and TRBJ1-1, with D unresolved. The CDR3 reads CASSSTNNAEAFF. The DNA of the CDR3 is TGTGCCAGCAGCTCTACAAACAACGCTGAAGCTTTCTTT. Full variable domain (rest looked up from reference TRBV11-2 and TRBJ1-1): EAGVAQSPRYKIIEKRQSVAFWCNPISGHATLYWYQQILGQGPKLLIQFQNNGVVDDSQLPKDRFSAERLKGVDSTLKIQPAKLEDSAVYLCASSSTNNAEAFFGQGTRLTVV.